The 26 T cell receptor beta chains presented below share a single source sample, sequenced in a study of cytomegalovirus exposure and HLA in healthy donors. The PCR employed 60 Vbeta primers together with 13 Jbeta primers. Repertoires were generated with immunoSEQ multiplex PCR, while TCRdb's copy carries only in-frame clones and drops some. The repertoire has over 150,000 clones, 70% to 80% of them found once; the top ten carry around 3%. The specimen sequenced was PBMCs. These receptors all stem from a male donor in good health and CMV-seronegative.

The J gene is TRBJ2-7, the V gene TRBV5-1, with TRBD1 matching over 7 bases. The V and J ends lost 3 bases and 7 bases, in that order; junction bases with no gene match: 1. CDR3 length: 11 residues. The germline V gene encodes CDR1 SGHRS and CDR2 YFSETQ. The CDR3 region is CASSSTGEQYF. DNA of the CDR3: TGCGCCAGCAGCTCGACAGGGGAGCAGTACTTC.

This clone was detected once. The J gene is TRBJ1-1, the V gene TRBV11-1; D remains unclear. CDR3 size: 13 residues. Trimming shortened V by 8 bases and J by 4 bases, and 14 bases separated the two germline ends. CDR1 is SGHAT, CDR2 FQDESV, per germline (reference sequence). The CDR3 loop reads CASRADFGTEAFF. CDR3 sequence (DNA): TGTGCCAGCCGTGCGGATTTCGGCACTGAAGCTTTCTTT.

The rearrangement joins TRBV28 to TRBJ1-5; 8 nucleotides align to TRBD1. Germline values: CDR1 MDHEN, CDR2 SYDVKM. The CDR3 is 16 residues long. V lost 7 bases, J lost 2 bases, and 10 bases stayed unmatched. For the CDR3, the DNA is TGTGCCAGCATCTCAGGGGGCGCGGGTGGCAATCAGCCCCAGCATTTT. Its translation: CASISGGAGGNQPQHF.

V usage is TRBV7-9 and J usage is TRBJ1-2; D ambiguous. The CDR3 spans 12 residues. With 4 bases removed from V and 1 base from J, the gap between germline ends came to 4 bases. Germline CDR1 and CDR2: SEHNR and FQNEAQ (reference sequence). The CDR3 loop reads CASSSGNYGYTF. In DNA, the CDR3 is TGTGCCAGCAGCTCCGGTAACTATGGCTACACCTTC.

The chain uses TRBV7-3 and TRBJ1-3; the D gene is possibly TRBD1 (5 bases). This CDR3 spans 16 amino acids. Germline V gene sequence: CDR1 SGHTA, CDR2 FQGTGA. Deletions cut 5 bases from V and 4 bases from J, with 18 bases between. CDR3 DNA sequence: TGTGCCAGCAGCCCTACCCCCGGGGGTGCCGGAAACACCATATATTTT. It specifies CASSPTPGGAGNTIYF.

The chain joins TRBV6-5 to TRBJ2-1; D perhaps matches TRBD2 (5 bases). CDR1 MNHEY and CDR2 SVGAGI come from the germline V gene. The CDR3 runs to 11 residues. V dropped 3 bases and J dropped 12 bases, with 9 bases sitting between them. The CDR3 nucleotides read TGTGCCAGCAGTTATGGCGGAGGGCAGTTCTTC. It encodes CASSYGGGQFF.

CDR3 sequence reads: CASSKDTLPNQPQHF. Here the CDR3 DNA reads TGTGCCAGCAGTAAGGACACCCTTCCCAATCAGCCCCAGCATTTT. V gene TRBV6-5 combines with J gene TRBJ1-5; TRBD1 is a possible D gene (5 bases). This CDR3 contains 15 residues. Germline CDR1 and CDR2: MNHEY and SVGAGI. Trimming removed 5 bases at V and 3 bases at J, with 14 bases between.

Note on this clone: At one end the junction does not follow the germline gene, possibly because of a read error. The CDR3 DNA is TGTTCCAGCAGCCCGCCACCCTATATTCGTAATGAAAAACTGTTTTTT. Translated: CSSSPPPYIRNEKLFF. The genes are TRBV7-9 and TRBJ1-4; D unresolved. The germline V gene encodes CDR1 SEHNR and CDR2 FQNEAQ (reference sequence). The CDR3 contains 16 residues.

Regarding this clone: One end of the junction varies from germline; a read error may be responsible. DNA for the CDR3: TGTGCCAGCTTAAAGATTGGCACAGGTAGCTATCAGCCCCAGCATTTT. Its protein is CASLKIGTGSYQPQHF. The chain joins TRBV25-1 to TRBJ1-5, with D tentatively TRBD1 (5 bases). This CDR3 is 16 amino acids long. The V gene's germline CDR1 is MGHDK and CDR2 SYGVNS.

Concerning this clone itself: Other DNA sequences of this sample code for an identical CDR3. The chain couples TRBV9 to TRBJ2-1, with D perhaps TRBD2 (5 bases). V was shortened by 0 bases and J by 7 bases, with 5 bases between the two germline ends. Germline assignment: CDR1 SGDLS and CDR2 YYNGEE. CDR3 length: 12 residues. CDR3 region: CASSVGLNEQFF. In DNA, the CDR3 is TGTGCCAGCAGCGTAGGACTAAATGAGCAGTTCTTC. Combining the CDR3 with reference TRBV9 and TRBJ2-1 gives the whole variable domain DSGVTQTPKHLITATGQRVTLRCSPRSGDLSVYWYQQSLDQGLQFLIQYYNGEERAKGNILERFSAQQFPDLHSELNLSSLELGDSALYFCASSVGLNEQFFGPGTRLTVL.

The V call is TRBV30, the J call TRBJ1-1; D call uncertain. Germline CDR1 and CDR2: GTSNPN and SVGIG (reference sequence). Trimming took off 0 bases at V and 2 bases at J, with 10 bases between the two ends. There are 14 residues in the CDR3. The CDR3 loop is CAWSVRWANTEAFF. CDR3 in DNA: TGTGCCTGGAGTGTACGCTGGGCCAACACTGAAGCTTTCTTT.

V and J are TRBV6-1 and TRBJ2-5, with D tentatively TRBD2 (6 bases). Germline values: CDR1 MNHNS, CDR2 SASEGT. Between the trimmed V and J ends, which lost 8 bases and 4 bases, there was a span of 14 bases. This CDR3 spans 13 amino acids. The CDR3 region is CASFFGGRETQYF. The CDR3 nucleotides read TGTGCCAGCTTCTTCGGGGGTAGAGAGACCCAGTACTTC.

For the CDR3, the DNA is TGTGCCAGCAGACTCGATTTCAGGGCCACAGATACGCAGTATTTT. Protein product: CASRLDFRATDTQYF. This chain links TRBV5-4 with TRBJ2-3; possibly TRBD1 for D (5 bases). Germline assignment: CDR1 SGHNT and CDR2 YYREEE (reference sequence). This CDR3 contains 15 residues. Between the trimmed V and J ends, which lost 5 bases and 2 bases, there was a span of 15 bases.

The chain recombines TRBV4-2 with TRBJ2-1, with D perhaps matching TRBD1 (6 bases). V was shortened by 1 base and J by 6 bases, with 7 bases between the two germline ends. Germline loops: CDR1 LGHNA, CDR2 YNFKEQ. This CDR3 region has 13 residues. The CDR3 sequence is CASSQVRGNEQFF. The CDR3, as DNA: TGTGCCAGCAGCCAAGTCAGGGGCAATGAGCAGTTCTTC.

This chain connects TRBV27 to TRBJ2-1, with D tentatively TRBD1 (6 bases). Germline CDR1 and CDR2: MNHEY and SMNVEV (reference sequence). Trimming took 5 bases from V and 4 from J, leaving 27 bases between them. The CDR3 runs to 19 residues. The CDR3: CASSPWTADPAADYNEQFF. The CDR3 coding sequence is TGTGCCAGCAGTCCTTGGACAGCCGACCCTGCCGCGGATTACAATGAGCAGTTCTTC.

This sequence joins TRBV19 and TRBJ1-5; D unresolved. This CDR3 is built from 15 residues. Germline CDR1 reads LNHDA; CDR2 reads SQIVND (reference sequence). V shed 1 base and J shed 0 bases, with 7 bases lying between them. CDR3 nucleotide sequence: TGTGCCAGTAGTATAGCAGGCGCTAGCAATCAGCCCCAGCATTTT. Amino acid sequence: CASSIAGASNQPQHF. The full variable domain, with the rest looked up from reference TRBV19 and TRBJ1-5, is DGGITQSPKYLFRKEGQNVTLSCEQNLNHDAMYWYRQDPGQGLRLIYYSQIVNDFQKGDIAEGYSVSREKKESFPLTVTSAQKNPTAFYLCASSIAGASNQPQHFGDGTRLSIL.

The chain combines TRBV28 with TRBJ1-2, with 8 bases matching TRBD1. The CDR3 is 15 amino acids. Germline CDR1 reads MDHEN; CDR2 reads SYDVKM. J lost 4 bases, V lost 2 bases, and 6 bases had no gene match. CDR3 DNA: TGTGCCAGCAGTTTAGCAGGGGGCATAGGCTATGGCTACACCTTC. This sequence encodes CASSLAGGIGYGYTF.

For this clone: Additional DNA sequences in this sample encode the identical CDR3. The V gene is TRBV7-7, the J gene TRBJ2-1, with 7 nucleotides matching TRBD1. The CDR3 extends over 14 amino acids. Losses at the gene ends were 2 bases for V and 6 bases for J; bases not matched to a gene: 4. The germline gives CDR1 SSHAT, CDR2 FNYEAQ (reference sequence). The CDR3 reads CASSLSQGSNEQFF. Written as DNA, the CDR3 is TGTGCCAGCAGCTTATCACAGGGGAGCAATGAGCAGTTCTTC.

The gene calls are TRBV28 and TRBJ1-5, with D perhaps TRBD1 (6 bases). This CDR3 comprises 16 residues. The V gene lost 5 bases and the J gene lost 5 bases, with 19 bases spanning the gap. The germline CDR1 and CDR2 sequences are MDHEN and SYDVKM. CDR3 DNA sequence: TGTGCCAGCAGTACCGTCGGGGGGGGGCTGTATCAGCCCCAGCATTTT. It is translated as CASSTVGGGLYQPQHF.

This clone was recorded only once. The V and J genes are TRBV9 and TRBJ1-1; D possibly corresponds to TRBD1 (5 bases). Per the germline V gene, CDR1 is SGDLS and CDR2 is YYNGEE. V dropped 0 bases and J dropped 6 bases, with 15 bases sitting between them. The CDR3 has 15 amino acids. CDR3 bases: TGTGCCAGCAGCGTAGAGGCAGGGCTCTCACCTGAAGCTTTCTTT. Protein product: CASSVEAGLSPEAFF.

V gene TRBV6-6 combines with J gene TRBJ2-1; 7 bases align to TRBD2. The V segment lost 4 bases and the J segment 5 bases; nucleotides outside the gene matches: 2. Germline values: CDR1 MNHNY, CDR2 SVGAGI (reference sequence). CDR3 length: 13 amino acids. The CDR3 DNA is TGTGCCAGCAGTTGGGGGACTAACAATGAGCAGTTCTTC. Translation: CASSWGTNNEQFF.

The V gene is TRBV30, the J gene TRBJ1-4; D is unclear. Germline-derived CDR1 and CDR2 are GTSNPN and SVGIG (reference sequence). This CDR3 comprises 13 residues. V shed 0 bases and J shed 7 bases, with 9 bases lying between them. Here the CDR3 DNA reads TGTGCCTGGAGTGTACTCAGGTCTGAAAAACTGTTTTTT. This translates into CAWSVLRSEKLFF.

This sequence joins TRBV6-6 and TRBJ2-1; 9 nucleotides match TRBD2. V gave up 5 bases and J gave up 8 bases; unmatched junction bases: 10. Germline V gene sequence: CDR1 MNHNY, CDR2 SVGAGI (reference sequence). This CDR3 has 15 residues. For the CDR3, the DNA is TGTGCCAGCAGTGGGCCTAGCGGGGCGGCGGATGAGCAGTTCTTC. Its protein product is CASSGPSGAADEQFF.

This chain joins TRBV9 and TRBJ2-7; D is unclear. CDR1 and CDR2 (germline): SGDLS, YYNGEE. The CDR3 has 14 residues. Trimming shortened V by 0 bases and J by 0 bases, and 7 bases separated the two germline ends. The chain's CDR3 is CASSVAGTSYEQYF. The CDR3 nucleotides are TGTGCCAGCAGCGTAGCGGGTACCTCCTACGAGCAGTACTTC.

V usage is TRBV15 and J usage is TRBJ2-4; D unresolved. Deletions cut 0 bases from V and 10 bases from J, with 10 bases between. The CDR3 is 13 residues long. Germline CDR1 reads LNHNV; CDR2 reads YYDKDF (reference sequence). CDR3 in amino acids: CATSRDRSRIQYF. In nucleotides, the CDR3 is TGTGCCACCAGCAGAGATCGGTCTAGAATTCAGTACTTC.

This rearrangement joins TRBV28 to TRBJ1-5; no firm D call. Deletions cut 3 bases from V and 4 bases from J, with 10 bases between. The CDR3 length is 14 residues. Germline V gene lookup returns CDR1 MDHEN and CDR2 SYDVKM. The CDR3 region has the DNA TGTGCCAGCAGTTTTTTGACGGGGAATCAGCCCCAGCATTTT. Translated, it gives CASSFLTGNQPQHF. The whole variable domain, remainder taken from reference TRBV28 and TRBJ1-5, is DVKVTQSSRYLVKRTGEKVFLECVQDMDHENMFWYRQDPGLGLRLIYFSYDVKMKEKGDIPEGYSVSREKKERFSLILESASTNQTSMYLCASSFLTGNQPQHFGDGTRLSIL.